Presented here are 4 T cell receptor beta chains from one specimen sequenced in a study of T cells in Graves' hyperthyroidism and ophthalmopathy. Amplification yielded TCR beta CDR3 regions, with RNA transcripts as the source. An initial round of RT-PCR targeting the TCR CDR3 relied on the HTBI primer set. TCRdb itself ran the multiplex PCR reads through MiXCR, one entry per CDR3 protein. The sample lists 550,000 to 850,000 distinct CDR3 sequences, 18% occurring once. Sequenced input: blood. The receptors were sampled from a woman aged 45 to 65 with Graves' hyperthyroidism that later progressed to Graves' ophthalmopathy.

The CDR3, as DNA: TGTGCCAGCAGCGTAGAGGGCGGGCTAAAAGAGACCCAGTACTTC. Residues: CASSVEGGLKETQYF. The chain couples TRBV9 to TRBJ2-5, with D perhaps matching TRBD2 (5 bases). Germline CDR1 reads SGDLS; CDR2 reads YYNGEE. The CDR3 length is 15 residues. V was cut by 0 bases and J by 3 bases, with 12 bases left in between. Based on the CDR3 plus reference TRBV9 and TRBJ2-5, the full variable domain is DSGVTQTPKHLITATGQRVTLRCSPRSGDLSVYWYQQSLDQGLQFLIQYYNGEERAKGNILERFSAQQFPDLHSELNLSSLELGDSALYFCASSVEGGLKETQYFGPGTRLLVL.

The chain uses TRBV12-3 or TRBV12-4 and TRBJ1-3, with D possibly TRBD1 on 5 matching bases. V lost 4 bases and J 0 bases, leaving 10 bases between the germline ends. The CDR3 covers 15 residues. CDR3 sequence: CASSSGILSGNTIYF. The CDR3 region has the DNA TGTGCCAGCAGTTCAGGGATTCTCTCTGGAAACACCATATATTTT.

J is TRBJ1-2 and V is TRBV5-6; no clear D gene. The V gene's germline CDR1 is SGHDT and CDR2 YYEEEE. V was clipped by 7 bases and J by 3 bases, with 13 bases between them. The length of the CDR3 is 13 residues. In DNA, the CDR3 is TGTGCCAGCTCCGGAGGGCTTGACTATGGCTACACCTTC. It codes for CASSGGLDYGYTF.

This clonotype was detected only a few times. This chain uses TRBV6-2 or TRBV6-3 with TRBJ2-3; TRBD2 agrees at 8 bases. CDR3 size: 13 residues. The V gene end was trimmed by 8 bases and the J gene end by 0 bases; junction bases not matched to a gene: 1. Germline V lookup: CDR1 MNHEY, CDR2 SVGEGT. In DNA, the CDR3 is TGTGCCAGCCGGGAGGGAAGCACAGATACGCAGTATTTT. This codes for CASREGSTDTQYF.